Here is one TCR beta chain with its context. The antigen is undetermined. TCRdb analysed the RACE reads with MiXCR anew, one entry per CDR3 protein. The sample consists of roughly 260,000 distinct CDR3 sequences, about 9% of them appearing once. The entry originates in a study of human T cells and chemical hapten exposure. Broader study findings: Large CDR3 similarity clusters arose significantly more often from expanded TCRs than from controls. A positive correlation with patch test score was found for PT1 expanded TCR counts.

From germline, CDR1 is MNHEY and CDR2 SVGAGI. The CDR3 spans 16 residues. V was cut by 4 bases and J by 2 bases, with 15 bases left in between. Regarding time point: pre-sensitization, week 0. As for treatment: therapeutic diphenylcyclopropenone sensitization with weekly scalp DPC. The authors' total RNA extraction used unfractionated whole blood. This specimen consisted of whole blood, obtained in connection with sensitization to the hapten diphenylcyclopropenone (DPC). The chain carries TRBV6-5 and TRBJ2-1, with a possible D match to TRBD1 (6 bases). The TCR was taken from a woman aged 35 to 49 with alopecia areata. Some clones in this sample may be carry-over from other donors' samples. The CDR3 coding sequence is TGTGCCAGCAGTTCCCGGAGATGGGGGCCCTACAATGAGCAGTTCTTC. Translation gives CASSSRRWGPYNEQFF.